These 21 T cell receptor beta chains were all obtained from the same sample, sequenced in a study of PD-L1 blockade in urothelial cancer. Generated by immunoSEQ multiplex PCR, the TCRdb table keeps only in-frame clones and is missing some. The data show around 100,000 clones, under 95% seen once. Indicated time point: peripheral blood 6 weeks after treatment start. Sequenced here: PBMCs, sampled around atezolizumab (anti-PD-L1) treatment. The source of these receptors is a man in his sixties with urothelial cancer.

The rearrangement uses TRBV29-1 and TRBJ2-1; a possible D gene is TRBD2 (6 bases). With 6 bases removed from V and 2 bases from J, the gap between germline ends came to 14 bases. The CDR3 contains 14 residues. The germline CDR1 and CDR2 sequences are SQVTM and ANQGSEA. The CDR3 DNA reads as TGCAGCGTGCTCGGGGGTCTGCCCTACAATGAGCAGTTCTTC. The encoded protein is CSVLGGLPYNEQFF.

V and J are TRBV7-3 and TRBJ2-1; 8 bases are shared with TRBD2. The CDR3 is 16 amino acids. CDR1 and CDR2 (germline): SGHTA, FQGTGA. Trimming at V came to 6 bases and at J to 0 bases, leaving 7 bases not matched to a gene. CDR3 nucleotides: TGTGCCAGCAGTCCAACCGGGACTAGCTCCTACAATGAGCAGTTCTTC. It yields the protein CASSPTGTSSYNEQFF.

This rearrangement joins TRBV18 to TRBJ1-2; possibly TRBD1 for D (5 bases). The V gene lost 6 bases and the J gene lost 7 bases, with 18 bases spanning the gap. Germline loops: CDR1 KGHSH, CDR2 LQKENI. The CDR3 covers 14 residues. CDR3 sequence reads: CASSPGGTGSGYTF. The CDR3 bases are TGTGCCAGCTCCCCTGGTGGAACAGGTTCTGGCTACACCTTC.

This chain links TRBV4-1 with TRBJ2-1; 11 nucleotides line up with TRBD2. Trimming cost V 1 base and J 7 bases; bases outside gene matches: 6. The germline gives CDR1 MGHRA, CDR2 YSYEKL. This CDR3 comprises 16 residues. This chain's CDR3 is CASSQASGGSRNEQFF. In nucleotides, the CDR3 is TGCGCCAGCAGCCAAGCTAGCGGGGGGTCCAGGAATGAGCAGTTCTTC.

This chain connects TRBV7-2 to TRBJ2-5; D is perhaps TRBD1 (6 bases). Trimming pared 4 bases from V and 1 base from J, leaving 10 bases between. Germline V gene data show CDR1 as SGHTA and CDR2 as FQGNSA. CDR3 length equals 14 residues. DNA of the CDR3: TGTGCCAGCAGCTCCGGGACATTCCAAGAGACCCAGTACTTC. This gives the protein CASSSGTFQETQYF.

The chain employs TRBV7-9 and TRBJ1-6; possibly TRBD1 for D (5 bases). Germline CDR1 and CDR2: SEHNR and FQNEAQ (reference sequence). The CDR3 sequence is 13 residues long. The germline V and J ends were trimmed by 2 bases and 8 bases, with 7 bases remaining between them. The CDR3 protein is CASSLIGDSPLHF. As DNA, the CDR3 is TGTGCCAGCAGCTTAATAGGGGATTCACCCCTCCACTTT.

The chain is built from TRBV5-6 and TRBJ1-5; D perhaps matches TRBD1 (6 bases). The CDR3 has 13 residues. Germline values: CDR1 SGHDT, CDR2 YYEEEE. CDR3 amino acids: CVGGGPRNQPQHF. The DNA for the CDR3 is TGTGTCGGGGGGGGGCCGCGCAATCAGCCCCAGCATTTT.

The V call is TRBV30, the J call TRBJ2-1; possible D gene TRBD1, 5 bases. Germline CDR1 GTSNPN, CDR2 SVGIG (reference sequence). The CDR3 runs 15 residues. The V end was cut by 3 bases, the J end by 7 bases, with 19 bases between. The CDR3 sequence: CAWRAWGRAANEQFF. CDR3 bases: TGTGCCTGGAGGGCCTGGGGCCGAGCTGCTAATGAGCAGTTCTTC. Filled out from reference TRBV30 and TRBJ2-1, the complete variable domain reads SQTIHQWPATLVQPVGSPLSLECTVEGTSNPNLYWYRQAAGRGLQLLFYSVGIGQISSEVPQNLSASRPQDRQFILSSKKLLLSDSGFYLCAWRAWGRAANEQFFGPGTRLTVL.

The chain combines TRBV5-1 with TRBJ1-3; a possible D gene is TRBD1 (5 bases). The V gene's germline CDR1 is SGHRS and CDR2 YFSETQ. Trimming took off 5 bases at V and 1 base at J, with 16 bases between the two ends. This CDR3 contains 16 residues. Here the CDR3 DNA reads TGCGCCAGCAGAGACCTGGGAGGGACTTCTGGAAACACCATATATTTT. It translates to CASRDLGGTSGNTIYF.

This chain uses TRBV5-1 with TRBJ1-1; D remains unclear. Germline V CDR1 and CDR2: SGHRS, YFSETQ. CDR3 length: 14 amino acids. The V end was cut by 1 base, the J end by 1 base, with 8 bases between. The chain's CDR3 is CASSLLGRNTEAFF. The CDR3 DNA reads TGCGCCAGCAGCTTGCTGGGGAGGAACACTGAAGCTTTCTTT.

The CDR3 bases are TGTGCCAGCAGCGGAGGGACTAGCGGGAGGCCGGGAGATACGCAGTATTTT. It encodes CASSGGTSGRPGDTQYF. The rearrangement links TRBV4-2 to TRBJ2-3, with 15 bases identical to TRBD2. The V gene end was trimmed by 5 bases and the J gene end by 5 bases; junction bases not matched to a gene: 8. In germline, CDR1 is LGHNA, CDR2 YNFKEQ. The length of the CDR3 is 17 residues.

V and J are TRBV2 and TRBJ2-3; no clear D. Germline values: CDR1 SNHLY, CDR2 FYNNEI. CDR3 length: 13 amino acids. V lost 6 bases, J lost 2 bases, and 9 bases lay in between. Here the CDR3 reads CASRLGLTDTQYF. The CDR3, as DNA: TGTGCCAGCAGACTGGGCCTCACAGATACGCAGTATTTT.

The chain combines TRBV5-1 with TRBJ2-1; possibly TRBD2 for D (6 bases). Trimming removed 4 bases from V and 4 bases from J, with 9 bases in between. Looked up from germline, CDR1 is SGHRS and CDR2 is YFSETQ. CDR3 length: 13 residues. CDR3 protein: CASSGGEYNEQFF. The CDR3 coding sequence is TGCGCCAGCAGCGGCGGGGAGTACAATGAGCAGTTCTTC.

CDR3 protein: CASNLLGQRLAGGPYEQYF. The CDR3 DNA reads TGTGCCAGCAACCTACTGGGACAGAGACTAGCGGGAGGTCCCTACGAGCAGTACTTC. The chain uses TRBV5-6 and TRBJ2-7, with TRBD2 matching 13 bases. Trimming at V came to 6 bases and at J to 2 bases, leaving 17 bases not matched to a gene. From germline, CDR1 is SGHDT and CDR2 YYEEEE. The CDR3 loop spans 19 amino acids.

The CDR3 sequence is CASSPREPTYEQYF. The CDR3 bases are TGCGCCAGCAGTCCTCGGGAGCCCACCTACGAGCAGTACTTC. J is TRBJ2-7 and V is TRBV10-1, with a possible D match to TRBD2 (6 bases). The CDR3 is 14 residues long. Trimming took off 5 bases at V and 2 bases at J, with 13 bases between the two ends. CDR1 and CDR2 from the germline V gene are WNHNN and SYGVQD (reference sequence).

The chain carries TRBV28 and TRBJ2-1; 8 nucleotides line up with TRBD2. V shed 4 bases and J 2 bases; nucleotides not matched to a gene: 7. The CDR3 contains 16 residues. CDR1 MDHEN and CDR2 SYDVKM come from the germline V gene. The CDR3 coding sequence is TGTGCCAGCAGTTACGCCGGGACTAGGCCCTACAATGAGCAGTTCTTC. Residues: CASSYAGTRPYNEQFF.

This chain connects TRBV5-1 to TRBJ2-5; 7 nucleotides line up with TRBD2. CDR1 is SGHRS, CDR2 YFSETQ, per germline. This CDR3 is 16 amino acids long. The V and J ends lost 4 bases and 1 base, in that order; junction bases with no gene match: 10. DNA of the CDR3: TGCGCCAGCAGCCCTGGGGTAGCGGGTGCCCAAGAGACCCAGTACTTC. Amino acids: CASSPGVAGAQETQYF.

J is TRBJ1-4 and V is TRBV5-5, with 8 positions matching TRBD1. CDR3 length equals 14 residues. Germline trimming cut 2 bases from V and 8 bases from J; bases unmatched to any gene: 5. The germline CDR1 and CDR2 sequences are SGHKS and YYEKEE (reference sequence). CDR3 coding DNA: TGTGCCAGCAGCTTTACAGGGGGACTCGAAAAACTGTTTTTT. Translating it yields CASSFTGGLEKLFF.

J is TRBJ2-7 and V is TRBV6-1, with 10 bases identical to TRBD1. The junction had 3 bases not matched to a gene; V was cut back by 4 bases and J by 6 bases. CDR1 and CDR2 (germline): MNHNS, SASEGT. This CDR3 has 13 residues. The CDR3 nucleotides read TGTGCCAGCAGTGGGGACAGGGGAGGCGAGCAGTACTTC. Its translation: CASSGDRGGEQYF.

The V gene is TRBV19, the J gene TRBJ2-5; TRBD1 matches at 8 bases. This CDR3 comprises 13 residues. The V and J ends lost 5 bases and 4 bases, in that order; junction bases with no gene match: 3. Germline V gives CDR1 LNHDA, CDR2 SQIVND (reference sequence). The CDR3 nucleotides read TGTGCCAGTAGTCGGACAGGGAGAGAGACCCAGTACTTC. It encodes CASSRTGRETQYF. The variable domain in full, with the rest retrieved from reference TRBV19 and TRBJ2-5, is DGGITQSPKYLFRKEGQNVTLSCEQNLNHDAMYWYRQDPGQGLRLIYYSQIVNDFQKGDIAEGYSVSREKKESFPLTVTSAQKNPTAFYLCASSRTGRETQYFGPGTRLLVL.

Worth noting for this clone: One end of the junction does not line up with germline, which may come from a read error. V and J are TRBV5-1 and TRBJ2-1; 10 bases match TRBD2. CDR3 length equals 16 residues. In germline, CDR1 is SGHRS, CDR2 YFSETQ. The CDR3 region has the DNA TGCGCCAGCAGCTTGGTAGCGGGGGGTTCCTACAATAAGCAGTTCTTC. Its protein is CASSLVAGGSYNKQFF. The full variable domain, completed using reference TRBV5-1 and TRBJ2-1, is KAGVTQTPRYLIKTRGQQVTLSCSPISGHRSVSWYQQTPGQGLQFLFEYFSETQRNKGNFPGRFSGRQFSNSRSEMNVSTLELGDSALYLCASSLVAGGSYNKQFFGPGTRLTVL.